This T cell receptor (beta chain) was identified during a study of cytomegalovirus exposure and HLA in healthy donors. Using immunoSEQ multiplex PCR, the repertoire was profiled, and TCRdb retains in-frame clones only, with some absent. The data contain about 170,000 clones, roughly 86% of them singletons. This CDR3 is 14 amino acids long. Trimming removed 3 bases at V and 2 bases at J, with 10 bases between. Germline loops: CDR1 SEHNR, CDR2 FQNEAQ (reference sequence). The specimen sequenced was PBMCs. The sequence came from a man aged 18 to 35 in good health and CMV-seropositive. V is TRBV7-9 and J is TRBJ2-5; perhaps TRBD1 as D (6 bases). The CDR3 coding sequence is TGTGCCAGCAGCTTCCCTCAGGGGCAAGAGACCCAGTACTTC. This encodes CASSFPQGQETQYF.